Given below is one T cell receptor (beta chain) in context. Its antigen remains unidentified. MiXCR, run by TCRdb on the reads, gives a single entry per CDR3 protein. The sample lists around 750,000 distinct CDR3 sequences; about 33% were seen once. Trimming took off 8 bases at V and 5 bases at J, with 21 bases between the two ends. Looked up from germline, CDR1 is MNHEY and CDR2 is SVGAGI. This CDR3 has 15 amino acids. The record originates from a study of T cell repertoires in cytomegalovirus infection. Study-wide results and caveats: Carriers of CMV and the relevant HLA type were discriminated by public TCR beta frequency. HLA-C-restricted, CMV-specific TCR beta clonotypes were dominant ex vivo.

The material was cultured CD8+ T cells from PBMCs, obtained from culture after CMV antigen stimulation. V and J are TRBV6-5 and TRBJ1-1; the D gene is possibly TRBD1 (6 bases). The receptor's source is a human donor in good health (CMV status not recorded). Some clones in this sample may be carry-over from other donors' samples. This chain's CDR3 is CASLGWGGGGTEAFF. The DNA of the CDR3 is TGTGCCAGCCTTGGATGGGGGGGCGGAGGGACTGAAGCTTTCTTT.